This T cell receptor beta chain was captured by sequencing in a study of blood T cell repertoires in COVID-19. TCRdb's copy holds only in-frame clones and misses some; the assay was immunoSEQ multiplex PCR. The table has 200,000 to 300,000 clones, 70% to 90% seen once; the top ten hold roughly 1.7%. This CDR3 spans 13 amino acids. Trimming pared 0 bases from V and 4 bases from J, leaving 9 bases between. Germline lookup yields CDR1 GTSNPN and CDR2 SVGIG (reference sequence). The rearrangement joins TRBV30 to TRBJ1-1; D gene unclear. This TCR derives from a man aged 35 to 55 who had recovered from COVID-19. Specimen: PBMCs or T cells enriched from blood (not recorded which). Here the CDR3 reads CAWSVSLATEAFF. CDR3 in DNA: TGTGCCTGGAGTGTATCCCTAGCCACTGAAGCTTTCTTT.